Each of the 28 T cell receptor beta chains below was sequenced from the same sample in a study of OX40 agonist ivuxolimab in advanced cancers. TCRdb's copy holds only in-frame clones and misses some; the assay was immunoSEQ multiplex PCR. Among 70,000 to 95,000 clones, about 92% were seen once, and the ten largest hold roughly 0.53%. Sequencing used CD4+ or CD8+ T cells sorted from blood, obtained in a trial of the OX40 agonist ivuxolimab. The receptor source for this set is an adult with an advanced solid tumor such as melanoma, head and neck, liver or kidney cancer.

The chain links TRBV7-8 to TRBJ2-3; D gene unclear. Looked up from germline, CDR1 is SGHVS and CDR2 is FQNEAQ. CDR3 length: 14 residues. V was trimmed by 1 base and J by 4 bases, leaving 9 bases between them. The CDR3 nucleotides are TGTGCCAGCAGCTTAGAGTTTTTCCCAGATACGCAGTATTTT. Its translation is CASSLEFFPDTQYF.

The chain couples TRBV2 to TRBJ2-7; no definite D call. Germline V gives CDR1 SNHLY, CDR2 FYNNEI. The CDR3 runs 14 residues. Trimming took 7 bases from V and 4 from J, leaving 17 bases between them. CDR3: CASTESLSGYEQYF. CDR3 nucleotide sequence: TGTGCCAGCACCGAGAGCTTAAGTGGGTACGAGCAGTACTTC.

This rearrangement joins TRBV6-1 to TRBJ1-5; D is possibly TRBD1 (6 bases). From germline, CDR1 is MNHNS and CDR2 SASEGT. V was pared by 4 bases and J by 1 base, with 11 bases between. The CDR3 runs to 15 residues. CDR3 loop: CASSAGADSNQPQHF. CDR3 nucleotide sequence: TGTGCCAGCAGTGCGGGGGCCGACAGCAATCAGCCCCAGCATTTT.

This sequence joins TRBV19 and TRBJ2-7, with 13 positions matching TRBD2. CDR1 and CDR2 (germline): LNHDA, SQIVND (reference sequence). V was clipped by 6 bases and J by 2 bases; unmatched bases: 10. The CDR3 consists of 17 residues. The CDR3 reads CASSFRTSGRSTYEQYF. The CDR3 DNA reads as TGTGCCAGTAGCTTTAGGACTAGCGGGAGATCCACCTACGAGCAGTACTTC. Using reference TRBV19 and TRBJ2-7 for the parts outside the CDR3, the full variable domain is DGGITQSPKYLFRKEGQNVTLSCEQNLNHDAMYWYRQDPGQGLRLIYYSQIVNDFQKGDIAEGYSVSREKKESFPLTVTSAQKNPTAFYLCASSFRTSGRSTYEQYFGPGTRLTVT.

The rearrangement joins TRBV4-2 to TRBJ2-2; 15 bases agree with TRBD2. CDR1 LGHNA and CDR2 YNFKEQ come from the germline V gene. The junction had 2 bases not matched to a gene; V was cut back by 3 bases and J by 0 bases. This CDR3 comprises 18 residues. The CDR3 DNA reads as TGTGCCAGCAGCCAGGGACTAGCGGGGGGCGCGAACACCGGGGAGCTGTTTTTT. This sequence encodes CASSQGLAGGANTGELFF.

This clone was picked up one time. The V gene is TRBV19, the J gene TRBJ2-1; D call uncertain. This CDR3 has 11 residues. Deletions cut 1 base from V and 9 bases from J, with 4 bases between. CDR1 is LNHDA and CDR2 is SQIVND in the germline V gene (reference sequence). The CDR3 bases are TGTGCCAGTAGTATAGCGAGTGAGCAGTTCTTC. It is translated as CASSIASEQFF.

This clone was seen just once. The CDR3 region is CASSPWGGRSGPTKNIQYF. The CDR3 bases are TGTGCCAGCAGCCCCTGGGGGGGAAGGTCGGGCCCAACCAAAAACATTCAGTACTTC. The V call is TRBV4-2, the J call TRBJ2-4; 7 bases fit TRBD2. Trimming cost V 4 bases and J 2 bases; bases outside gene matches: 17. Germline CDR1 is LGHNA and CDR2 is YNFKEQ. This CDR3 has 19 amino acids.

The chain combines TRBV30 with TRBJ2-7; no clear D gene. Trimming shortened V by 3 bases and J by 3 bases, and 9 bases separated the two germline ends. Germline CDR1 is GTSNPN and CDR2 is SVGIG (reference sequence). The CDR3 consists of 12 residues. The CDR3 here is CAWSLQFYEQYF. CDR3 in DNA: TGTGCCTGGAGCTTACAGTTCTACGAGCAGTACTTC.

The chain links TRBV5-5 to TRBJ1-6; TRBD1 is a possible D gene (5 bases). CDR1 and CDR2 (germline): SGHKS, YYEKEE (reference sequence). V dropped 4 bases and J dropped 7 bases, with 9 bases sitting between them. The CDR3 has 13 residues. CDR3 protein: CASSGAPNSPLHF. CDR3 nucleotides: TGTGCCAGCAGCGGGGCCCCGAATTCACCCCTCCACTTT.

This sequence joins TRBV5-1 and TRBJ2-2; D perhaps matches TRBD2 (5 bases). V gave up 7 bases and J gave up 1 base, with 8 bases separating them. The CDR3 has 13 amino acids. The germline V gene encodes CDR1 SGHRS and CDR2 YFSETQ. The CDR3 here is CASREGNTGELFF. CDR3 in DNA: TGCGCCAGCCGCGAGGGGAACACCGGGGAGCTGTTTTTT. The full variable domain, completed using reference TRBV5-1 and TRBJ2-2, is KAGVTQTPRYLIKTRGQQVTLSCSPISGHRSVSWYQQTPGQGLQFLFEYFSETQRNKGNFPGRFSGRQFSNSRSEMNVSTLELGDSALYLCASREGNTGELFFGEGSRLTVL.

V is TRBV5-4 and J is TRBJ2-2; the D gene is possibly TRBD1 (5 bases). Germline CDR1 and CDR2: SGHNT and YYREEE (reference sequence). The CDR3 consists of 16 residues. V was shortened by 4 bases and J by 0 bases, with 13 bases between the two germline ends. The CDR3 DNA follows: TGTGCCAGCAGCCCGCTTGCCAGGGCGAACACCGGGGAGCTGTTTTTT. Translated, it gives CASSPLARANTGELFF.

This clone appeared once. The chain recombines TRBV10-3 with TRBJ2-7, with TRBD2 matching 13 bases. Germline V gene lookup returns CDR1 ENHRY and CDR2 SYGVKD. The CDR3 runs 16 residues. V trimming: 2 bases; J trimming: 6 bases; junction bases outside the gene matches: 7. This CDR3 reads CAISETGTSGTGEQYF. The CDR3 nucleotides are TGTGCCATCAGTGAGACTGGGACTAGCGGGACGGGCGAGCAGTACTTC.

The chain links TRBV9 to TRBJ2-7; D gene unclear. Germline assignment: CDR1 SGDLS and CDR2 YYNGEE. V was pared by 5 bases and J by 3 bases, with 9 bases between. This CDR3 is built from 12 residues. The CDR3 loop is CASRDVDYEQYF. The DNA of the CDR3 is TGTGCCAGCAGGGATGTTGACTACGAGCAGTACTTC.

The genes are TRBV29-1 and TRBJ2-5; possibly TRBD1 or TRBD2 for D (5 bases each). The CDR3 covers 13 residues. Germline CDR1 SQVTM, CDR2 ANQGSEA. The V and J ends lost 0 bases and 7 bases respectively, with 12 bases between them. The CDR3 is CSVEDRGGWTQYF. The CDR3 DNA follows: TGCAGCGTTGAAGATCGTGGGGGTTGGACCCAGTACTTC.

V and J are TRBV2 and TRBJ1-3; 10 bases align to TRBD1. The CDR3 length is 15 residues. CDR1 SNHLY and CDR2 FYNNEI come from the germline V gene. J gave up 0 bases and V 8 bases, and 4 bases lay outside the gene matches. This CDR3 reads CASSTGGASGNTIYF. DNA of the CDR3: TGTGCCAGCTCGACAGGGGGCGCCTCTGGAAACACCATATATTTT.

The V call is TRBV18, the J call TRBJ2-2; 8 positions agree with TRBD2. J was trimmed by 6 bases and V by 8 bases; bases with no gene match: 8. The CDR3 runs to 14 residues. From germline, CDR1 is KGHSH and CDR2 LQKENI. CDR3 nucleotides: TGTGCCAGCACGGGGGGGGAGGGAGCCGGGGAGCTGTTTTTT. Protein product: CASTGGEGAGELFF. Full variable domain (outside the CDR3, taken from reference TRBV18 and TRBJ2-2): NAGVMQNPRHLVRRRGQEARLRCSPMKGHSHVYWYRQLPEEGLKFMVYLQKENIIDESGMPKERFSAEFPKEGPSILRIQQVVRGDSAAYFCASTGGEGAGELFFGEGSRLTVL.

This chain links TRBV30 with TRBJ1-5; D is undetermined. Germline lookup yields CDR1 GTSNPN and CDR2 SVGIG (reference sequence). This CDR3 comprises 13 residues. V shed 2 bases and J shed 0 bases, with 5 bases lying between them. CDR3 coding DNA: TGTGCCTGGAGTCAGGCTAGCAATCAGCCCCAGCATTTT. Translating it yields CAWSQASNQPQHF.

The V gene is TRBV29-1, the J gene TRBJ1-1; TRBD1 matches at 10 bases. The CDR3 has 13 residues. The germline V gene has CDR1 SQVTM and CDR2 ANQGSEA. Trimming took 7 bases from V and 1 from J; bases not matched to a gene: 3. The CDR3, as DNA: TGCAGCGGTGGACAGGGGGAGAACACTGAAGCTTTCTTT. Its translation is CSGGQGENTEAFF.

The CDR3 bases are TGTGCCAGTAGTGTGGACAGGGGCTACGAGCAGTACTTC. Protein product: CASSVDRGYEQYF. The chain is built from TRBV19 and TRBJ2-7, with 9 positions matching TRBD1. The CDR3 is made up of 13 amino acids. The junction had 2 bases not matched to a gene; V was cut back by 5 bases and J by 3 bases. The germline V gene encodes CDR1 LNHDA and CDR2 SQIVND (reference sequence).

The rearrangement uses TRBV9 and TRBJ2-7; 10 bases line up with TRBD2. V shed 1 base, J shed 5 bases, and the junction held 6 bases outside the gene matches. The CDR3 has 15 amino acids. Germline V lookup: CDR1 SGDLS, CDR2 YYNGEE. The CDR3 protein is CASSVTSGNPNEQYF. Here the CDR3 DNA reads TGTGCCAGCAGCGTAACTAGCGGGAATCCCAACGAGCAGTACTTC.

The gene calls are TRBV10-2 and TRBJ1-1, with 8 bases matching TRBD1. There are 17 residues in the CDR3. Germline V gene sequence: CDR1 WSHSY, CDR2 SAAADI. V gave up 4 bases and J gave up 4 bases; unmatched junction bases: 14. The CDR3, as DNA: TGCGCCAGCAGTGGGCGGGGACAGGTTTTAGTAGGCACTGAAGCTTTCTTT. It encodes CASSGRGQVLVGTEAFF.

This clone appeared a single time. The chain has TRBV7-2 and TRBJ1-4; no clear D gene. The germline gives CDR1 SGHTA, CDR2 FQGNSA. V was pared by 6 bases and J by 6 bases, with 20 bases between. The CDR3 extends over 16 amino acids. The CDR3 sequence: CASSPNRAGSHEKLFF. In nucleotides, the CDR3 is TGTGCCAGCAGTCCGAATCGGGCTGGGTCCCATGAAAAACTGTTTTTT.

This clone was observed once. This chain uses TRBV6-6 with TRBJ2-7; D unclear. V lost 2 bases and J lost 0, with 8 bases in between. This CDR3 region has 14 residues. Per the germline V gene, CDR1 is MNHNY and CDR2 is SVGAGI (reference sequence). The CDR3 bases are TGTGCCAGCAGTTACCTAACGGCCTCCTACGAGCAGTACTTC. This translates into CASSYLTASYEQYF.

CDR3 in DNA: TGTGCCAGCACAAGCCGCAGGGGGTCTAATGAAAAACTGTTTTTT. It yields the protein CASTSRRGSNEKLFF. The chain links TRBV5-4 to TRBJ1-4; 7 bases are shared with TRBD1. CDR3 length: 15 amino acids. The ends lost 6 bases at V and 3 bases at J; junction bases unmatched: 8. From germline, CDR1 is SGHNT and CDR2 YYREEE (reference sequence).

The chain recombines TRBV19 with TRBJ2-2; 12 bases agree with TRBD2. After removal of 4 bases from V and 5 bases from J, the junction contained 2 bases not matched to a gene. Looked up from germline, CDR1 is LNHDA and CDR2 is SQIVND (reference sequence). The CDR3 has 15 residues. CDR3 in amino acids: CASSKGTSGTGELFF. The CDR3 DNA reads as TGTGCCAGTAGTAAGGGGACTAGCGGGACCGGGGAGCTGTTTTTT.

The rearrangement links TRBV5-1 to TRBJ1-5, with 7 bases fitting TRBD1. Per the germline V gene, CDR1 is SGHRS and CDR2 is YFSETQ. CDR3 length: 14 amino acids. The V segment lost 4 bases and the J segment 2 bases; nucleotides outside the gene matches: 3. The CDR3 protein is CASSTGERNQPQHF. CDR3 DNA: TGCGCCAGCAGCACAGGGGAACGCAATCAGCCCCAGCATTTT.

The CDR3 nucleotides are TGTGCCAGTAGTATAGCGACAGGGGTAGGCGGCTACACCTTC. Amino acid sequence: CASSIATGVGGYTF. The rearrangement links TRBV19 to TRBJ1-2; TRBD1 matches 8 bases. The CDR3 spans 14 residues. After removal of 1 base from V and 8 bases from J, the junction contained 6 bases not matched to a gene. Germline V CDR1 and CDR2: LNHDA, SQIVND (reference sequence).

V and J are TRBV5-1 and TRBJ1-2; 9 bases map to TRBD1. CDR3 length: 13 amino acids. Trimming cost V 5 bases and J 7 bases; bases outside gene matches: 6. From germline, CDR1 is SGHRS and CDR2 YFSETQ. The CDR3 sequence: CASSSGQGFGYTF. The CDR3 DNA follows: TGCGCCAGCAGTTCCGGACAGGGGTTTGGCTACACCTTC.